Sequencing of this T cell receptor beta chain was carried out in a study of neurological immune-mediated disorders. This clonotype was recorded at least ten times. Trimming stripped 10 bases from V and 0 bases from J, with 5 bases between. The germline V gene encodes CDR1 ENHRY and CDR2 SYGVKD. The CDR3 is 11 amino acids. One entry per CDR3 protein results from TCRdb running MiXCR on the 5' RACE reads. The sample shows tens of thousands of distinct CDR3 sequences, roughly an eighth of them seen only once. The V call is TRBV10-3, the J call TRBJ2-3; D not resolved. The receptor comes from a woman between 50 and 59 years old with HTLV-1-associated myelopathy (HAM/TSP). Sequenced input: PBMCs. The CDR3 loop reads CASTSTDTQYF. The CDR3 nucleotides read TGTGCCAGTACTAGCACAGATACGCAGTATTTT.